This paragraph covers one T cell receptor beta chain sequence. The antigen is undetermined. Libraries were prepared by immunoSEQ multiplex PCR; TCRdb keeps only in-frame clonotypes and omits some of them. The data show approximately 2,200,000 clones, just over 90% seen once. This entry is derived from a study of shared clonotypes between healthy human individuals. Study results and caveats: Relative to their counterparts shared across all four donors, non-shared clonotypes exhibited diminished generation probabilities. Sharing across a few donors was seen in 4% to 6.5% of naive CD4 clonotypes.

With 0 bases removed from V and 2 bases from J, the gap between germline ends came to 11 bases. The CDR3 is 15 amino acids. Germline V gives CDR1 SGHRS, CDR2 YFSETQ. Naive CD8 cells lacked CD45RO and underwent positive selection for CCR7, leaving out terminally differentiated effector memory CD45RA+ cells. The chain carries TRBV5-1 and TRBJ1-1; D gene ambiguous. The sample was naive CD8+ T cells from PBMCs. The clonotype originates from a man between 18 and 29 years old in good health. Some clones in this sample may be carry-over from other donors' samples. DNA of the CDR3: TGCGCCAGCAGCTTGGTAAATGGCCTTAACACTGAAGCTTTCTTT. Translating it yields CASSLVNGLNTEAFF. Full variable domain (missing parts from reference TRBV5-1 and TRBJ1-1): KAGVTQTPRYLIKTRGQQVTLSCSPISGHRSVSWYQQTPGQGLQFLFEYFSETQRNKGNFPGRFSGRQFSNSRSEMNVSTLELGDSALYLCASSLVNGLNTEAFFGQGTRLTVV.